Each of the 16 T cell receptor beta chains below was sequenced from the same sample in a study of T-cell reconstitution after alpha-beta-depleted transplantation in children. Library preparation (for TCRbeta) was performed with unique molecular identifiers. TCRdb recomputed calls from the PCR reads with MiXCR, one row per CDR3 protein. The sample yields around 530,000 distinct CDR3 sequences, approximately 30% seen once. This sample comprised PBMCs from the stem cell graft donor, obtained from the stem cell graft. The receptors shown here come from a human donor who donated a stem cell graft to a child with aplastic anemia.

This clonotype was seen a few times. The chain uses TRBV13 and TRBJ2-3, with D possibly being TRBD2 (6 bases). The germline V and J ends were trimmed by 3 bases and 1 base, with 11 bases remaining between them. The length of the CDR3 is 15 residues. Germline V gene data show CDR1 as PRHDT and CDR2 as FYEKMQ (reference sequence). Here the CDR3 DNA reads TGTGCCAGCAGCTTCGGGAGTATCGGCACAGATACGCAGTATTTT. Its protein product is CASSFGSIGTDTQYF.

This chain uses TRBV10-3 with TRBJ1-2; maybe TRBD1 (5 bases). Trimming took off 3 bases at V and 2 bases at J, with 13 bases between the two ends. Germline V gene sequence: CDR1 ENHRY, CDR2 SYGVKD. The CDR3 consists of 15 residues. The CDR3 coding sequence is TGTGCCATCAGTGATCTCGGGGCCACCAACTATGGCTACACCTTC. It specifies CAISDLGATNYGYTF.

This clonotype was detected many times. CDR3 sequence: CASSPGGEQFF. The CDR3 DNA sequence: TGTGCCAGCAGCCCCGGAGGTGAGCAGTTCTTC. The rearrangement uses TRBV12-3 or TRBV12-4 and TRBJ2-1; perhaps TRBD2 as D (5 bases). Trimming left V 6 bases short and J 9 bases short, with 9 bases between. This CDR3 has 11 amino acids.

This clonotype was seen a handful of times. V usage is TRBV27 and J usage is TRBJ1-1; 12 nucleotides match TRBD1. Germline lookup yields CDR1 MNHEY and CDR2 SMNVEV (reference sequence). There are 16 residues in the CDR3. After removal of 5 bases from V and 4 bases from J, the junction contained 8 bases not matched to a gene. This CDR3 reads CASSPGTGGLSTEAFF. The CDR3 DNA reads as TGTGCCAGCAGTCCTGGGACAGGGGGCCTGAGCACTGAAGCTTTCTTT.

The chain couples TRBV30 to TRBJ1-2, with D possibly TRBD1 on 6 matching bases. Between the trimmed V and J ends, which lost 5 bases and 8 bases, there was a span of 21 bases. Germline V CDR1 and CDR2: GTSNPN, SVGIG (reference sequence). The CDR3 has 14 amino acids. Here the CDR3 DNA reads TGTGCCTGGGAACCGACCGGGACAACGATCGGCTACACCTTC. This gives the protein CAWEPTGTTIGYTF.

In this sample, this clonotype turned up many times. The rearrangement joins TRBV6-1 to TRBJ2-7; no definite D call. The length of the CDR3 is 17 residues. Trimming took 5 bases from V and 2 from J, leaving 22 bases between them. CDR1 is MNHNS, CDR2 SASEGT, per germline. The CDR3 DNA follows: TGTGCCAGCAGTCCCCTTTTATTCGGTCTGTCGGCCTACGAGCAGTACTTC. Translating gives CASSPLLFGLSAYEQYF.

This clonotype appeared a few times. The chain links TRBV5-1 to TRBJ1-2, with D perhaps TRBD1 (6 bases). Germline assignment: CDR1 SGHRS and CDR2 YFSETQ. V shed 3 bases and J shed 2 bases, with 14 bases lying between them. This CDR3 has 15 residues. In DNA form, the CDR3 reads TGCGCCAGCAGCTCTAACCAAAGGGGGAACTATGGCTACACCTTC. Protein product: CASSSNQRGNYGYTF.

The CDR3 reads CSVEDRRGEAFF. The CDR3, as DNA: TGCAGCGTTGAAGATCGTAGGGGGGAGGCTTTCTTT. The genes are TRBV29-1 and TRBJ1-1; a weak D match, TRBD1 (6 bases). The ends were cut back, 0 bases at V and 11 bases at J, with 13 bases in the middle. The CDR3 runs to 12 residues. The V gene's germline CDR1 is SQVTM and CDR2 ANQGSEA.

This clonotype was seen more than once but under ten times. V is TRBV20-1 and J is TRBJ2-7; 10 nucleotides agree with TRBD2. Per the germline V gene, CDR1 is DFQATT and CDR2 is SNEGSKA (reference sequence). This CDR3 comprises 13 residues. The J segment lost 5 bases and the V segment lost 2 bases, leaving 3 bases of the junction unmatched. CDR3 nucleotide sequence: TGCAGTGCTAGACTAGCGGGAGTGAACGAGCAGTACTTC. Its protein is CSARLAGVNEQYF.

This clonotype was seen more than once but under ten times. As DNA, the CDR3 is TGTGCCAGCAGCTTGAGACTAGCGGGATTGAGCTCCTACAATGAGCAGTTCTTC. Encoded protein: CASSLRLAGLSSYNEQFF. The V and J genes are TRBV11-2 and TRBJ2-1, with TRBD2 identical over 11 bases. This CDR3 contains 18 residues. Germline CDR1 reads SGHAT; CDR2 reads FQNNGV. V dropped 3 bases and J dropped 0; count of bases not matched to a gene: 7.

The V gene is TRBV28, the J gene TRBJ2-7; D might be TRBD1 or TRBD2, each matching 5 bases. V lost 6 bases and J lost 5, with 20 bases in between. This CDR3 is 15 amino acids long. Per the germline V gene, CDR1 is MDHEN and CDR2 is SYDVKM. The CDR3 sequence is CASSPRDPRIHEQYF. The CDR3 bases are TGTGCCAGCAGCCCCAGGGACCCTCGTATCCACGAGCAGTACTTC.

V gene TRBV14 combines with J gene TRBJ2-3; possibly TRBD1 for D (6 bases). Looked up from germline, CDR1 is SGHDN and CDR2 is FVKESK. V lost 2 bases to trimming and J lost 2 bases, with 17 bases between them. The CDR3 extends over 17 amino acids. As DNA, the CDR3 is TGTGCCAGCAGCCAATCACGGACAGCCTTGTACACAGATACGCAGTATTTT. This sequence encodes CASSQSRTALYTDTQYF.

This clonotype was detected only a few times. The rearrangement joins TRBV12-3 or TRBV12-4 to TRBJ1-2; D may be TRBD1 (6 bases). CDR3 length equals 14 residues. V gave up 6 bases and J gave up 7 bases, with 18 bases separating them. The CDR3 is CASSSGRGRGGYTF. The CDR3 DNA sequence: TGTGCCAGCAGCTCTGGGCGGGGGCGGGGTGGCTACACCTTC.

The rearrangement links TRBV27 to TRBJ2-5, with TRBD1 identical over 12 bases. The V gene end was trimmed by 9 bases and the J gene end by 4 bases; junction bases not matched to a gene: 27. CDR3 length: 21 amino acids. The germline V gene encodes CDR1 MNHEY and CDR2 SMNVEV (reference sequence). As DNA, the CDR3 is TGTGCCAGTCCCGGACGGGACAGGGGGCTAGCGGGAGTCGGTGGTGGAGAGACCCAGTACTTC. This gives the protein CASPGRDRGLAGVGGGETQYF.

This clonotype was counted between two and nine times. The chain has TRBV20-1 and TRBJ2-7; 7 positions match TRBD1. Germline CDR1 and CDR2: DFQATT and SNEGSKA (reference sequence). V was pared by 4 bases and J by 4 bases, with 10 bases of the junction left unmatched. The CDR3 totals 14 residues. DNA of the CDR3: TGCAGTGCTACAGGGACCAGGGGGATTTACGAGCAGTACTTC. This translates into CSATGTRGIYEQYF.

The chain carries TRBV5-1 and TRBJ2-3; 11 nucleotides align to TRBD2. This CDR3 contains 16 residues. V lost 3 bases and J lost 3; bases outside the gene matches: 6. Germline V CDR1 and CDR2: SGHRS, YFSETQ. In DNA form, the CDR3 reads TGCGCCAGCAGCTGGGGACTAGCGGAAAGTACAGATACGCAGTATTTT. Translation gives CASSWGLAESTDTQYF.